This TCR beta chain appears in the sequencing data of a study of T cells after somatic rescue of genetic block. The data were produced by immunoSEQ multiplex PCR, yet TCRdb's version contains in-frame clones alone and is incomplete. The sample has 95,000 to 120,000 clones, under 95% seen once. The TCR comes from a woman aged 18-30 years. The sample consisted of peripheral blood mononuclear cells (PBMCs).

CDR3 loop: CASSADRPSSGNTIYF. The CDR3 DNA sequence: TGTGCCAGCAGCGCCGACAGGCCGAGCTCTGGAAACACCATATATTTT. The chain has TRBV9 and TRBJ1-3; D is perhaps TRBD1 (6 bases). Germline assignment: CDR1 SGDLS and CDR2 YYNGEE. The CDR3 consists of 16 residues. Between the trimmed V and J ends, which lost 3 bases and 0 bases, there was a span of 13 bases.